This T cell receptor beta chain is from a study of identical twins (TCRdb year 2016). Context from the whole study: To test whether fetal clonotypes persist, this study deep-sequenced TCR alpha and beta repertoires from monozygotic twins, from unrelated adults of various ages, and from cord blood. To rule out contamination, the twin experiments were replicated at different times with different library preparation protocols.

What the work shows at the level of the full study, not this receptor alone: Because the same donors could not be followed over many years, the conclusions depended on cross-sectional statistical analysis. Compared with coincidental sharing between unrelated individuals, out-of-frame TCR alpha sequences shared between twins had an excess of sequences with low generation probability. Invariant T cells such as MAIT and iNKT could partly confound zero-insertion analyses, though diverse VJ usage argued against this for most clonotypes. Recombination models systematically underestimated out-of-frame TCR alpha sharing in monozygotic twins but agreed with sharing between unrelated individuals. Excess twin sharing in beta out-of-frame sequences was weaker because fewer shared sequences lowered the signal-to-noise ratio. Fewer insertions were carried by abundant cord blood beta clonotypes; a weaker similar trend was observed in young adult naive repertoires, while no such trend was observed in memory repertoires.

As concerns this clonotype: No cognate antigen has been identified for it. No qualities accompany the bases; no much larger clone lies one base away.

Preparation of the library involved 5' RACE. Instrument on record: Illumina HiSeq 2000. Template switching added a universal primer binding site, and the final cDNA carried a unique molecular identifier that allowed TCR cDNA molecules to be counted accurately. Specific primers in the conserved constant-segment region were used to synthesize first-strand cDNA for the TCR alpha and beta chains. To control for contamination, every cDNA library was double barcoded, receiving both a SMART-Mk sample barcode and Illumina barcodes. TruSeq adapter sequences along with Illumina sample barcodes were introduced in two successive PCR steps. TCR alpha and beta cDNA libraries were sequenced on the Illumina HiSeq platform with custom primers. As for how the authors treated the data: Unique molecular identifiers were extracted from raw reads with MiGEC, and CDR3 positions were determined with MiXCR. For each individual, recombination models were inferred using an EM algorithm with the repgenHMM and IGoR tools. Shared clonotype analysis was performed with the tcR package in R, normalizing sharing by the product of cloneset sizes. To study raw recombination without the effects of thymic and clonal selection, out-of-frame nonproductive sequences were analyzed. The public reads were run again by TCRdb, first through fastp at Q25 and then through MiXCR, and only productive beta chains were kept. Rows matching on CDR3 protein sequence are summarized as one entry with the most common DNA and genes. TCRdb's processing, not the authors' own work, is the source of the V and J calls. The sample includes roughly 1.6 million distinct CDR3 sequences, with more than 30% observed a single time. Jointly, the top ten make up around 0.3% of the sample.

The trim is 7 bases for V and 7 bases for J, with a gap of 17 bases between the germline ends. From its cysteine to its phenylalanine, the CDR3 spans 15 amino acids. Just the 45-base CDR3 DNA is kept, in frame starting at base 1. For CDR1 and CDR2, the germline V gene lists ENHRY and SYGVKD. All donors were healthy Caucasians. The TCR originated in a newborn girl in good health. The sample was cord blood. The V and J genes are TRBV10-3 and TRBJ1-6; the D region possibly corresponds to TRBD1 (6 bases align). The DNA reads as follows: TGTGCCATCAAGATGGGGGGGCCATCAAATTCACCCCTCCACTTT. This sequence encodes CAIKMGGPSNSPLHF.